This TCR beta chain was profiled in a study of blood T cell repertoires in COVID-19. Study-level information: T cells, B-cell-depleted T cells, or PBMCs provided the cDNA or gDNA that served as material.

Under the authors' procedure: Reference gene primers were amplified, and this amplification served to estimate nucleated cell counts. Here immunoSEQ multiplex PCR was the method, and the copy in TCRdb shows in-frame clones only, minus some. From that table come the V and J calls and clone size; the DNA was used to work out D and trimming. In the table there are more than 350,000 clones, roughly 90% of which are singletons. Sequencing was done on a sample of peripheral blood. This TCR came from a woman in her 30s with COVID-19, enrolled during active disease.

CDR3 bases: TGTGCCAGCAGCTTCAGGACAGCCTCCACTCCCCCTGGGGCCAACGTCCTGACTTTC. Amino acid sequence: CASSFRTASTPPGANVLTF. The chain combines TRBV7-9 with TRBJ2-6, with D possibly TRBD1 on 6 matching bases. CDR3 length equals 19 residues. V shed 3 bases and J shed 2 bases, with 20 bases lying between them. Germline CDR1 is SEHNR and CDR2 is FQNEAQ (reference sequence).